The sequence of this TCR beta chain was determined in a study of cytomegalovirus exposure and HLA in healthy donors (dated by TCRdb to between 2016 and 2019). General notes on the study: An earlier analysis of approximately 640 of the donors reported 250 to 300 Gb of sequence data and around 110 million unique TCR beta sequences from about 180 million T cells. Roughly 300 gigabases of sequencing data and tens of millions of unique TCR sequences made up an early release that covered under 750 HLA-typed donors. The genetic ancestry cluster associated with self-reported Caucasian donors included roughly 84% of the roughly 400 genotyped donors. The study aimed to test whether signatures of past pathogen exposure could be identified by cataloging public T cell receptors. Using immunosequencing, the study profiled T cell repertoires from fewer than 700 subjects and related those repertoires to cytomegalovirus serostatus. In addition to the first cohort of 500 to 850 subjects, a separate validation cohort of 130 or so different subjects was used. To predict cytomegalovirus infection status, the study brought together high-throughput TCR immunosequencing, statistical association of individual TCRs with disease status, and machine learning. To study patterns of TCR occurrence, a later analysis re-analyzed previously published TCR beta repertoires from 700 or so donors and added high-resolution HLA genotyping. The later analysis used no new phenotypic data to find candidate immune exposures, relying instead on TCR beta sequences and their occurrence across donors. To decide whether each TCR beta V gene segment behaved as functional or pseudogenic, an earlier analysis of some 570 of the donors relied on high-throughput TCR beta sequencing. Donor age, sex, ethnicity and CMV serostatus were compiled together with the repertoire data. In a later genetic analysis, genome-wide SNP genotypes for about 55% of the roughly 700 donors were used, and that subset was treated as a discovery cohort. All discovery cohort repertoires had been generated on a single sequencing platform. Class I and class II HLA loci were covered by the typing at four-digit resolution. Typing coverage varied by locus: about 620-630 donors for A, B, C, DRB1 and DQB1; 500 to 550 for DQA1; around 610 for DPA1; more than 450 for DPB1. Four to six DR-DQ haplotypes were handled as single units for association and clustering, since linkage in the cohort was strong. Among around 400 genotyped donors of the cohort, an average of about 240,000 unique TCR beta nucleotide sequences were sequenced per donor, roughly 18% of them non-productive.

On the study overall, not on this receptor specifically: A later analysis associated 15,000 to 20,000 TCR beta sequences with specific HLA alleles at a false discovery rate of 0.05. Because counts were too low, about 18 rarely observed V segments, including chromosome 9 orphons, were excluded from the earlier analysis of 500 to 700 of the donors. Most TCR sequences were seen in very few donors, while some public TCRs were found in many individuals. The authors suggested that the approach could potentially be generalized to other disease states and immunological phenotypes. A group of highly shared sequence variants was considered likely to be a technical artifact of the sequencing pipeline. A further reported finding was that TCR beta sequences accurately predicted the HLA-A and HLA-B alleles for most subjects in the first cohort. A total of 150 to 200 TCR beta chains were listed by the study as associated with cytomegalovirus. According to a later genetic analysis, donors in an Asian-associated ancestry cluster had fewer N-insertions in productive TCRs than the approximately 690-donor mean. In a later analysis, HLA-associated TCR beta chains were found to be more clonally expanded and to have lower generation probabilities than equally common non-associated chains. In a later analysis, the rate of TCR association differed among HLA loci, with DRB1 alleles having the most associated TCRs and HLA-C alleles having the fewest. When HLA alleles, especially DR and DQ, strongly co-occurred, TCR associations were difficult to assign to individual alleles. Roughly uniform sequencing depth across donors was assumed in presence/absence analyses, although this assumption may not hold. According to a later analysis, parvovirus B19, influenza, CMV and Epstein-Barr virus appeared linked to several top co-occurrence clusters. Linkage disequilibrium might explain the correlated functional status among segregating V segments, but an unknown experimental factor could not be ruled out. In both the original and validation cohorts, the classifier was reported to diagnose cytomegalovirus status with high specificity and sensitivity. Because HLA typing was missing for some donors at each locus, association tests included only the typed subset. Only TCR beta chains were sequenced in this cohort, and the absence of alpha or paired-chain data limited detectable features. A few of the identified cytomegalovirus-associated TCR beta chains were confirmed in vitro to be specific for cytomegalovirus antigens. Most CMV-associated TCR beta chains appeared to be HLA-restricted in a later analysis, and the HLA associations seemed to be driven largely by CMV exposure. Broadly in line with IMGT annotations, most TCR beta V segments showed up in productive rearrangements about 87% or about 30% of the time in an earlier analysis of around 550 of the donors. Immune exposure information for the cohort was limited to CMV serostatus. A later genetic analysis associated a missense DCLRE1C variant with V-gene and J-gene trimming of TCR beta chains, and an independent cohort replicated the association.

Library preparation employed the immunoSEQ multiplex PCR assay. For the multiplex PCR, a mixture combining 60 forward primers for TCR Vbeta segments and 13 reverse primers for TCR Jbeta segments was used. The CDR3 region of rearranged TCR beta genes was amplified from genomic DNA by a multiplex PCR assay. Amplified TCR beta libraries were sequenced as 87-base-pair reads on the Illumina HiSeq System. As for the original processing: A later analysis counted 65 million to 90 million unique TCR beta chains across the 666 repertoires, and approximately 11 million of these chains were shared by at least two donors. Raw reads were error-corrected and collapsed into unique sequences by a nearest-neighbor algorithm in which closely related sequences were merged to remove PCR and sequencing errors. CDR3 sequences were aligned to IMGT reference sequences to assign V, D and J gene segments. Each retained sequence needed at least a six-nucleotide match to both a V gene segment and a J gene segment. A rearrangement counted as productive if the CDR3 had no stop codons and remained in frame with V and J, and every other rearrangement counted as non-productive. CDR3 was defined by IMGT convention, running from the second conserved V-encoded cysteine to the conserved J-encoded phenylalanine. Sequences without an unambiguous match to a single V gene segment were excluded from the earlier analysis of 450 to 650 of the donors. In an earlier analysis of more than 500 of the donors, a V segment was called functional when productive rearrangements were above 56.7%, and segregating when the standard deviation between donors exceeded 5%. A statistical classification framework was developed to diagnose cytomegalovirus status using the catalog of TCR beta chain sequences. In a later analysis, TCR nucleotide sequences were compared against IMGT/GENE-DB human TR gene sequences so that V and J genes could be assigned. Using the TCRdist pipeline, a later analysis assigned CDR3 sequences along with most-parsimonious VDJ recombination scenarios. In a later analysis, every TCR beta chain was defined by the combination of its CDR3 amino acid sequence and its V-gene family, and reads without a unique V-gene family were dropped. In a later analysis, 550 to 650 highly shared, low-generation-probability nucleotide sequences were removed to address suspected cross-contamination and a sequencing artifact. For each public chain, a later analysis derived a clonal expansion index from normalized ranks of inferred template counts within each repertoire. A later analysis computed generation probabilities with a VDJ recombination model fitted to out-of-frame rearrangements, and checked the results against IGoR. Hypergeometric tests were used in a later analysis to score TCR-TCR, TCR-HLA and TCR-CMV co-occurrence, with a repertoire-size bias correction applied to the TCR pairs. In a later analysis, false discovery rates were estimated by permuting HLA or CMV assignments 20 times. A later analysis grouped co-occurring TCRs with DBSCAN, adding TCRdist sequence similarity when clustering within HLA-allele-positive subsets. Repertoires with fewer than 30,000 or more than 120,000 public chains, plus five repertoires with anomalous nucleotide sharing, were excluded from co-occurrence clustering. Sourced from immuneACCESS, this table was stored by TCRdb with only in-frame sequences that have V and J called. A share of the clones is absent; for the studies checked, an unresolved V gene accounts for under half, and the remainder has no known explanation. V, J and clone size were drawn from that table, and D and trimming were deduced from the DNA. Counted in this sample were over 120,000 clones; roughly 70% of them appeared once. 3.5% to 5% of the sample is taken by the ten largest.

Notes on this clone: Its antigen is not yet known. Relative to the germline gene, one junction end is altered; a read error may explain this.

The cohort comprised 670 or so healthy bone marrow donors. All cohort members were sampled while nominally healthy, although unrecorded immune exposures were likely present. The donor tested CMV seropositive and was one of the 289 seropositive cohort members. A peripheral blood sample was provided by each donor, and peripheral blood mononuclear cells were used for TCR beta sequencing. Genomic DNA extraction from the blood cell samples was performed with the Qiagen DNeasy Blood Extraction Kit. This receptor was taken from a man aged 18 to 30 in good health and CMV-seropositive. Sequenced sample: PBMCs.

The CDR3 loop reads CASSVAGSNHGYTF. The bases are TGTGCCAGCAGCGTAGCTGGGAGTAACCATGGCTACACCTTC. Recombination connected TRBV9 to TRBJ1-2; the D gene identity is not certain. From a lookup of the germline V gene, CDR1 and CDR2 are SGDLS and YYNGEE. There are 14 amino acids in the CDR3, from cysteine to phenylalanine inclusive. Solely the CDR3 DNA is kept, with 42 bases framed from the first base.